One and the same sample provided the 12 T cell receptor beta chains below, sequenced in a study of Graves' ophthalmopathy and Graves' hyperthyroidism. Amplification targeted the TCR beta CDR3 regions, with RNA transcripts as the source material. Amplification began with first-round RT-PCR using HTBI primers, then second-round multiplex PCR was performed. MiXCR, run by TCRdb on the multiplex PCR reads, gives a single entry per CDR3 protein. This sample has almost 750,000 distinct CDR3 sequences, with 35% to 50% found just once. The material sequenced was peripheral blood. Receptors were obtained from an adult man with Graves' ophthalmopathy.

The table lists this clonotype with a few counts. The CDR3 nucleotides are TGTGCCAGCAGTTACTCCGGACAGGGAGGACAAGAGACCCAGTACTTC. Its protein is CASSYSGQGGQETQYF. The V gene is TRBV6-5, the J gene TRBJ2-5; TRBD1 matches at 8 bases. The CDR3 length is 16 residues. The V and J ends lost 0 bases and 2 bases, in that order; junction bases with no gene match: 5. Germline V gene data show CDR1 as MNHEY and CDR2 as SVGAGI.

This clonotype was seen a few times. The chain uses TRBV19 and TRBJ1-4; a possible D gene is TRBD1 (5 bases). Trimming left V 7 bases short and J 0 bases short, with 15 bases between. The germline V gene has CDR1 LNHDA and CDR2 SQIVND (reference sequence). The CDR3 consists of 16 residues. CDR3 sequence: CASNNRGQPTNEKLFF. The DNA of the CDR3 is TGTGCCAGTAACAACCGGGGCCAACCAACTAATGAAAAACTGTTTTTT.

V gene TRBV7-3 combines with J gene TRBJ2-5, with D perhaps TRBD2 (7 bases). CDR1 is SGHTA, CDR2 FQGTGA, per germline. This CDR3 is 15 amino acids long. Trimming took off 5 bases at V and 5 bases at J, with 18 bases between the two ends. CDR3 in amino acids: CASSLGLGGKETQYF. In DNA, the CDR3 is TGTGCCAGCAGCCTCGGACTAGGGGGAAAGGAGACCCAGTACTTC.

This clonotype was observed a few times. The chain employs TRBV25-1 and TRBJ2-2; 7 bases fit TRBD1. CDR3 size: 14 residues. CDR1 and CDR2 from the germline V gene are MGHDK and SYGVNS. V trimming: 8 bases; J trimming: 6 bases; junction bases outside the gene matches: 9. The CDR3 here is CASSSKGQPGELFF. The CDR3 region has the DNA TGTGCCAGCTCATCGAAGGGACAGCCCGGGGAGCTGTTTTTT. Variable domain in full (rest from reference TRBV25-1 and TRBJ2-2): EADIYQTPRYLVIGTGKKITLECSQTMGHDKMYWYQQDPGMELHLIHYSYGVNSTEKGDLSSESTVSRIRTEHFPLTLESARPSHTSQYLCASSSKGQPGELFFGEGSRLTVL.

Only a few counts were recorded for this clonotype. J is TRBJ1-4 and V is TRBV20-1, with D tentatively TRBD1 (6 bases). V dropped 0 bases and J dropped 8 bases, with 16 bases sitting between them. The CDR3 runs to 15 residues. CDR1 is DFQATT and CDR2 is SNEGSKA in the germline V gene (reference sequence). In DNA form, the CDR3 reads TGCAGTGCTAGAGATCCAGGGGCGTCGTACGAAAAACTGTTTTTT. Protein sequence: CSARDPGASYEKLFF.

The chain is built from TRBV7-9 and TRBJ2-2, with D possibly TRBD1 on 7 matching bases. Germline V gene data show CDR1 as SEHNR and CDR2 as FQNEAQ (reference sequence). The CDR3 loop spans 14 amino acids. The ends were cut back, 2 bases at V and 6 bases at J, with 10 bases in the middle. The CDR3 region is CASSLQGEAGELFF. Here the CDR3 DNA reads TGTGCCAGCAGCTTACAGGGGGAGGCCGGGGAGCTGTTTTTT.

This clonotype has a count of ten or more. The chain uses TRBV24-1 and TRBJ1-5, with D hard to call. Germline V gene lookup returns CDR1 KGHDR and CDR2 SFDVKD. V shed 1 base and J shed 2 bases, with 8 bases lying between them. This CDR3 spans 15 amino acids. Here the CDR3 reads CATSDLARRNQPQHF. Here the CDR3 DNA reads TGTGCCACCAGTGATTTAGCCCGGCGCAATCAGCCCCAGCATTTT.

Concerning this clonotype itself: This may be a read error, as it is one base from a much larger clone. The J gene is TRBJ1-1, the V gene TRBV7-6; the D is unclear. The germline V and J ends were trimmed by 3 bases and 4 bases, with 9 bases remaining between them. Germline values: CDR1 SGHVS, CDR2 FNYEAQ. The CDR3 extends over 13 amino acids. The CDR3 DNA sequence: TGTGCCAGCAGCTTCCGGGCGTCCACTGAAGCTTTCTTT. Protein: CASSFRASTEAFF.

This sequence joins TRBV7-9 and TRBJ1-5, with 10 bases lining up with TRBD1. V was pared by 5 bases and J by 2 bases, with 15 bases of the junction left unmatched. This CDR3 comprises 19 residues. Germline V CDR1 and CDR2: SEHNR, FQNEAQ (reference sequence). CDR3 in amino acids: CASSVRDRGGRRGNQPQHF. In nucleotides, the CDR3 is TGTGCCAGCAGCGTGAGGGACAGGGGTGGTCGGAGGGGCAATCAGCCCCAGCATTTT.

Worth noting for this clonotype: A read error may be the cause here, since a much bigger clone is one base away. The V call is TRBV7-9, the J call TRBJ1-1; possibly TRBD1 for D (5 bases). The CDR3 totals 14 residues. The V gene lost 4 bases and the J gene lost 7 bases, with 16 bases spanning the gap. Germline CDR1 SEHNR, CDR2 FQNEAQ (reference sequence). CDR3 in amino acids: CASSSMTVEHEAFF. The CDR3 DNA sequence: TGTGCCAGCAGCTCCATGACAGTGGAACATGAAGCTTTCTTT. Drawing the rest from reference TRBV7-9 and TRBJ1-1, the complete variable domain is DTGVSQNPRHKITKRGQNVTFRCDPISEHNRLYWYRQTLGQGPEFLTYFQNEAQLEKSRLLSDRFSAERPKGSFSTLEIQRTEQGDSAMYLCASSSMTVEHEAFFGQGTRLTVV.

This clonotype was counted between two and nine times. The CDR3 DNA follows: TGTGCCAGCAGCCAATGGGCAAACACCGGGGAGCTGTTTTTT. It is translated as CASSQWANTGELFF. The V call is TRBV7-2, the J call TRBJ2-2; D gene unclear. The CDR3 loop spans 14 amino acids. The V gene's germline CDR1 is SGHTA and CDR2 FQGNSA. Between the trimmed V and J ends, which lost 5 bases and 2 bases, there was a span of 9 bases.

The chain recombines TRBV7-8 with TRBJ2-7; the D is unclear. Germline loops: CDR1 SGHVS, CDR2 FQNEAQ. The V gene lost 6 bases and the J gene lost 2 bases, with 17 bases spanning the gap. The CDR3 totals 15 residues. The CDR3: CASSLFPNGTYEQYF. In DNA, the CDR3 is TGTGCCAGCAGTTTATTCCCGAACGGAACCTACGAGCAGTACTTC.